This TCR beta chain was sequenced for a study of human T cells and chemical hapten exposure. Findings of the study overall: A positive correlation with patch test score was shown by PT1 expanded TCR counts.

On this clonotype itself: Its antigen is still unknown.

Time point described: pre-sensitization, week 0. Treatment described: therapeutic diphenylcyclopropenone sensitization with weekly scalp DPC. The total RNA was obtained from whole blood that was not fractionated. In TCRdb, the RACE reads were re-called with MiXCR into one record per CDR3 protein. Here the sample spans roughly 380,000 distinct CDR3 sequences, 5% to 6.5% being singletons. With V trimmed by 4 bases and J by 13 bases, 6 bases remained unmatched. The CDR3 covers 12 residues. The chain links TRBV12-3 or TRBV12-4 to TRBJ1-3; 8 bases align to TRBD1. The clonotype originates from a woman aged 50 to 60 with alopecia areata. Some clones in this sample may be carry-over from other donors' samples. Material: whole blood, obtained in connection with sensitization to the hapten diphenylcyclopropenone (DPC). The CDR3 loop reads CASSSDRASIYF. The CDR3, as DNA: TGTGCCAGCAGTTCGGACAGGGCCTCGATATATTTT.